The 7 T cell receptor beta chains below come from one sample, sequenced in a study of control samples from healthy donors and cancer patients. Assay: immunoSEQ multiplex PCR; the TCRdb copy retains only in-frame clones and omits some. The sample lists 150,000 to 180,000 clones; approximately 96% were seen once. The sequenced sample consisted of blood. These receptor sequences come from a man between 35 and 55 years old in good health.

The V gene is TRBV13, the J gene TRBJ2-1; unclear D gene. With 5 bases removed from V and 2 bases from J, the gap between germline ends came to 16 bases. Germline V gene sequence: CDR1 PRHDT, CDR2 FYEKMQ (reference sequence). The CDR3 length is 16 residues. CDR3 sequence (DNA): TGTGCCAGCAGCCAGAAACGTCGAACGCCCTACAATGAGCAGTTCTTC. This translates into CASSQKRRTPYNEQFF.

The rearrangement joins TRBV7-2 to TRBJ2-1; 7 bases are shared with TRBD1. The V segment lost 5 bases and the J segment 7 bases; nucleotides outside the gene matches: 17. CDR1 and CDR2 (germline): SGHTA, FQGNSA. This CDR3 contains 17 residues. CDR3 bases: TGTGCCAGCAGCCCTACACGGGTCCAGGGGGTGCGGAATGAGCAGTTCTTC. This translates into CASSPTRVQGVRNEQFF. The full variable domain, completed using reference TRBV7-2 and TRBJ2-1, is GAGVSQSPSNKVTEKGKDVELRCDPISGHTALYWYRQSLGQGLEFLIYFQGNSAPDKSGLPSDRFSAERTGGSVSTLTIQRTQQEDSAVYLCASSPTRVQGVRNEQFFGPGTRLTVL.

The V and J genes are TRBV6-5 and TRBJ1-1; 8 bases agree with TRBD1. Trimming took 6 bases from V and 5 from J; bases not matched to a gene: 5. The CDR3 length is 13 residues. The V gene's germline CDR1 is MNHEY and CDR2 SVGAGI. The CDR3 spells CASRRTGPTEAFF. The CDR3 coding sequence is TGTGCCAGCAGAAGGACAGGGCCTACTGAAGCTTTCTTT.

This clone came up once. The V and J genes are TRBV3-1 (or the pseudogene TRBV3-2) and TRBJ2-7, with D perhaps TRBD1 (6 bases). V lost 1 base to trimming and J lost 2 bases, with 9 bases between them. The CDR3 spans 14 residues. The germline gives CDR1 LGHDT, CDR2 YNNKEL (reference sequence). CDR3 region: CASSQGRTAYEQYF. The CDR3 DNA reads TGTGCCAGCAGCCAAGGACGGACAGCCTACGAGCAGTACTTC.

The V and J genes are TRBV6-1 and TRBJ2-3; D unresolved. Germline values: CDR1 MNHNS, CDR2 SASEGT. V was cut by 3 bases and J by 7 bases, with 8 bases left in between. This CDR3 comprises 12 residues. CDR3 DNA: TGTGCCAGCAGTGATTACCCCCATACGCAGTATTTT. It yields the protein CASSDYPHTQYF.

The chain carries TRBV4-1 and TRBJ1-4; 7 nucleotides align to TRBD1. Germline assignment: CDR1 MGHRA and CDR2 YSYEKL. The CDR3 is 15 amino acids. V lost 1 base and J lost 8; bases outside the gene matches: 7. The CDR3 nucleotides are TGCGCCAGCAGCCAAGCACAGGGGAGGCTGGAAAAACTGTTTTTT. Translation: CASSQAQGRLEKLFF.

The chain combines TRBV4-1 with TRBJ1-5; tentatively, D is TRBD1 (6 bases). The CDR3 runs 14 residues. CDR1 is MGHRA and CDR2 is YSYEKL in the germline V gene. The V and J ends lost 2 bases and 5 bases respectively, with 10 bases between them. The CDR3 reads CASSQKSGDQPQHF. The CDR3 coding sequence is TGCGCCAGCAGCCAAAAGTCAGGGGATCAGCCCCAGCATTTT.